One and the same sample provided the 11 T cell receptor beta chains below, sequenced in a study of shared clonotypes between healthy human individuals. Measured with immunoSEQ multiplex PCR; TCRdb has only the in-frame clones, and not every one. The table shows a few million clones, with 85% to 95% occurring only once. Sample: naive CD4+ T cells sorted from blood. Stated subset: CD45RA+ positively selected. These receptors came from a man between 18 and 29 years old in good health.

This CDR3 is CASSLGTADYEQYF. The CDR3, as DNA: TGTGCCAGCAGCTTGGGGACAGCCGACTACGAGCAGTACTTC. The V and J genes are TRBV7-9 and TRBJ2-7; 7 positions match TRBD1. CDR3 length equals 14 residues. Germline trimming cut 3 bases from V and 3 bases from J; bases unmatched to any gene: 5. The V gene's germline CDR1 is SEHNR and CDR2 FQNEAQ (reference sequence).

A single count supports this clone. Other DNA variants within this sample encode the same CDR3. The chain uses TRBV2 and TRBJ2-7; D is unresolved. The CDR3 totals 11 residues. Germline assignment: CDR1 SNHLY and CDR2 FYNNEI. Trimming cost V 5 bases and J 4 bases, with 6 bases left between them. CDR3 DNA: TGTGCCAGCAGTCCCGTATACGAGCAGTACTTC. The encoded protein is CASSPVYEQYF. Based on the CDR3 plus reference TRBV2 and TRBJ2-7, the full variable domain is EPEVTQTPSHQVTQMGQEVILRCVPISNHLYFYWYRQILGQKVEFLVSFYNNEISEKSEIFDDQFSVERPDGSNFTLKIRSTKLEDSAMYFCASSPVYEQYFGPGTRLTVT.

The J gene is TRBJ1-1, the V gene TRBV5-1; D may be TRBD1 (5 bases). V was cut by 0 bases and J by 4 bases, with 16 bases left in between. Looked up from germline, CDR1 is SGHRS and CDR2 is YFSETQ. The CDR3 is made up of 16 amino acids. CDR3 protein: CASSLGWGGAVTEAFF. The CDR3 nucleotides read TGCGCCAGCAGCTTGGGGTGGGGAGGGGCGGTCACTGAAGCTTTCTTT. The complete variable domain, with remaining parts taken from reference TRBV5-1 and TRBJ1-1, reads KAGVTQTPRYLIKTRGQQVTLSCSPISGHRSVSWYQQTPGQGLQFLFEYFSETQRNKGNFPGRFSGRQFSNSRSEMNVSTLELGDSALYLCASSLGWGGAVTEAFFGQGTRLTVV.

This sequence joins TRBV19 and TRBJ2-6, with D maybe TRBD2 (7 bases). Germline CDR1 and CDR2: LNHDA and SQIVND (reference sequence). This CDR3 comprises 15 residues. The V end was cut by 6 bases, the J end by 4 bases, with 13 bases between. In nucleotides, the CDR3 is TGTGCCAGTAGAAATGGGGGGGCCGGGGCCAACGTCCTGACTTTC. This codes for CASRNGGAGANVLTF.

The rearrangement links TRBV2 to TRBJ2-4; unclear D gene. The germline V and J ends were trimmed by 7 bases and 0 bases, with 13 bases remaining between them. Germline V lookup: CDR1 SNHLY, CDR2 FYNNEI. This CDR3 region has 15 residues. The CDR3, as DNA: TGTGCCAGCAACCAAGGCGGATTAGCCAAAAACATTCAGTACTTC. It is translated as CASNQGGLAKNIQYF.

The V gene is TRBV9, the J gene TRBJ2-1; 16 nucleotides match TRBD2. CDR1 is SGDLS, CDR2 YYNGEE, per germline. The CDR3 totals 18 residues. The junction had 13 bases not matched to a gene; V was cut back by 4 bases and J by 9 bases. The CDR3 reads CASSTGTSGGEAVLEQFF. The CDR3, as DNA: TGTGCCAGCAGCACCGGGACTAGCGGGGGGGAGGCGGTTCTTGAGCAGTTCTTC. The whole variable domain, filled in from reference TRBV9 and TRBJ2-1, reads DSGVTQTPKHLITATGQRVTLRCSPRSGDLSVYWYQQSLDQGLQFLIQYYNGEERAKGNILERFSAQQFPDLHSELNLSSLELGDSALYFCASSTGTSGGEAVLEQFFGPGTRLTVL.

The chain joins TRBV5-5 to TRBJ2-1; D unresolved. The CDR3 covers 15 residues. Per the germline V gene, CDR1 is SGHKS and CDR2 is YYEKEE (reference sequence). V was shortened by 0 bases and J by 2 bases, with 9 bases between the two germline ends. This CDR3 is CASSLEAPAYNEQFF. DNA of the CDR3: TGTGCCAGCAGCTTGGAGGCCCCGGCCTACAATGAGCAGTTCTTC.

The J gene is TRBJ2-6, the V gene TRBV5-1; D is ambiguous. The length of the CDR3 is 17 residues. Trimming removed 0 bases from V and 3 bases from J, with 13 bases in between. The germline V gene has CDR1 SGHRS and CDR2 YFSETQ. The CDR3 DNA sequence: TGCGCCAGCAGCTTGGCATTGGTTGCTGGTGGGGCCAACGTCCTGACTTTC. It encodes CASSLALVAGGANVLTF.

V usage is TRBV2 and J usage is TRBJ1-6; D unresolved. The CDR3 loop spans 14 amino acids. Germline CDR1 SNHLY, CDR2 FYNNEI. V gave up 4 bases and J gave up 7 bases, with 11 bases separating them. The CDR3 DNA follows: TGTGCCAGCAGTGTGGCGCTTGCGAATTCACCCCTCCACTTT. It encodes CASSVALANSPLHF.

This chain joins TRBV28 and TRBJ1-6; perhaps TRBD1 as D (6 bases). The germline V gene has CDR1 MDHEN and CDR2 SYDVKM. Trimming pared 7 bases from V and 13 bases from J, leaving 14 bases between. CDR3 length equals 12 residues. CDR3 DNA sequence: TGTGCCAGCACCTCAGGGGTAATTCCCCTCCACTTT. It is translated as CASTSGVIPLHF.

The rearrangement uses TRBV19 and TRBJ1-1, with no clear D. CDR1 is LNHDA, CDR2 SQIVND, per germline (reference sequence). Deletions cut 0 bases from V and 1 base from J, with 12 bases between. The CDR3 has 16 residues. The CDR3 DNA reads TGTGCCAGTAGTATAGACAAGGACGGGAAGAACACTGAAGCTTTCTTT. Residues: CASSIDKDGKNTEAFF.